The rows below give T cell receptor beta chains drawn from one sample of a study of blood T cells in healthy people across ages. Each CDR3 protein gets one entry after TCRdb re-called the 5' RACE reads with MiXCR. Here the sample spans around 620,000 distinct CDR3 sequences, approximately 25% being singletons. The sample was blood. The source is a woman in her 70s in good health. Each CDR3 is given with its conserved first and last residue. The order of the fields is V gene, J gene, clone size, D gene, CDR3 DNA, CDR3 protein. The D gene is left open where the match is weak. The size of a clone is reported for some rows only, either as once, few or many, or as a class for expanded clones.

v_call: TRBV7-3
j_call: TRBJ2-6
clone_size: NA
d_call: NA
cdr3_nt: TGTGCCAGCAGCTTAATGGGGTCCCCGACGGTGGGGGCCAACGTCCTGACTTTC
cdr3_aa: CASSLMGSPTVGANVLTF

v_call: TRBV12-3/TRBV12-4
j_call: TRBJ2-3
clone_size: few
d_call: TRBD2
cdr3_nt: TGTGCCAGCAGTTCGGCTAGCGGGGGCACAGATACGCAGTATTTT
cdr3_aa: CASSSASGGTDTQYF

v_call: TRBV5-1
j_call: TRBJ2-7
clone_size: NA
d_call: TRBD1
cdr3_nt: TGCGCCAGCAGCTTGGCAGGGGGTATCCCCTACGAGCAGTACTTC
cdr3_aa: CASSLAGGIPYEQYF

v_call: TRBV20-1
j_call: TRBJ2-1
clone_size: NA
d_call: NA
cdr3_nt: TGCAGTGCAAGAGCAGATACGCAACTCTACTACAATGAGCAGTTCTTC
cdr3_aa: CSARADTQLYYNEQFF

v_call: TRBV3-1
j_call: TRBJ1-2
clone_size: few
d_call: NA
cdr3_nt: TGTGCCAGCAGCCAACGAAGTGGCTACACCTTC
cdr3_aa: CASSQRSGYTF

v_call: TRBV6-2/TRBV6-3
j_call: TRBJ2-6
clone_size: NA
d_call: NA
cdr3_nt: TGTGCCAGCAGGAACCCACAGGGTTCTGGGGCCAACGTCCTGACTTTC
cdr3_aa: CASRNPQGSGANVLTF

v_call: TRBV4-1
j_call: TRBJ2-2
clone_size: few
d_call: NA
cdr3_nt: TGCGCCAGCAGCCAAGATCCCGGAAGCACCGGGGAGCTGTTTTTT
cdr3_aa: CASSQDPGSTGELFF

v_call: TRBV6-2/TRBV6-3
j_call: TRBJ1-1
clone_size: few
d_call: NA
cdr3_nt: TGTGCCAGCAGTTCCCCGGGGCGGGGTCGGGGCACTGAAGCTTTCTTT
cdr3_aa: CASSSPGRGRGTEAFF

v_call: TRBV4-3
j_call: TRBJ1-5
clone_size: NA
d_call: TRBD1
cdr3_nt: TGCGCCAGCAGCCATGGGACAGTTAATCAGCCCCAGCATTTT
cdr3_aa: CASSHGTVNQPQHF

v_call: TRBV29-1
j_call: TRBJ1-1
clone_size: NA
d_call: NA
cdr3_nt: TGCAGCGTTGAAGTGCAGAAGAACACTGAAGCTTTCTTT
cdr3_aa: CSVEVQKNTEAFF

v_call: TRBV3-1
j_call: TRBJ1-2
clone_size: NA
d_call: TRBD1
cdr3_nt: TGTGCCAGCAGCCCCTTTGTAGCCGGACAGGGAGATGGCTACACCTTC
cdr3_aa: CASSPFVAGQGDGYTF

v_call: TRBV12-3/TRBV12-4
j_call: TRBJ1-1
clone_size: few
d_call: NA
cdr3_nt: TGTGCCAGCAGTTCCGCGACAGTGAACACTGAAGCTTTCTTT
cdr3_aa: CASSSATVNTEAFF

v_call: TRBV20-1
j_call: TRBJ2-5
clone_size: few
d_call: TRBD2
cdr3_nt: TGCAGTGCTACAAGCCGGGGGGGCCAAGAGACCCAGTACTTC
cdr3_aa: CSATSRGGQETQYF

v_call: TRBV7-9
j_call: TRBJ1-3
clone_size: NA
d_call: NA
cdr3_nt: TGTGCCAGCAGCATGACGAATACTGGAAACACCATATATTTT
cdr3_aa: CASSMTNTGNTIYF

v_call: TRBV5-1
j_call: TRBJ2-5
clone_size: few
d_call: TRBD1
cdr3_nt: TGCGCCAGCAGCCCGACTTCCCGGACAGGGAAGGAGACCCAGTACTTC
cdr3_aa: CASSPTSRTGKETQYF

v_call: TRBV7-7
j_call: TRBJ2-2
clone_size: few
d_call: TRBD2
cdr3_nt: TGTGCTAGCTCACCCCGGGAACTAGCGGGGGACACCGGGGAGCTGTTTTTT
cdr3_aa: CASSPRELAGDTGELFF

v_call: TRBV25-1
j_call: TRBJ2-3
clone_size: few
d_call: NA
cdr3_nt: TGTGCCAGCAGTGAGGTCGGGGGCACAGATACGCAGTATTTT
cdr3_aa: CASSEVGGTDTQYF

v_call: TRBV9
j_call: TRBJ2-5
clone_size: few
d_call: NA
cdr3_nt: TGTGCCAGCAGCGTAGGGGGGATGGCGGAGACCCAGTACTTC
cdr3_aa: CASSVGGMAETQYF

v_call: TRBV7-2
j_call: TRBJ2-2
clone_size: NA
d_call: NA
cdr3_nt: TGTGCCAGCAGCCCCGCGACTAGGCCCACGGCCGGGGAGCTGTTTTTT
cdr3_aa: CASSPATRPTAGELFF

v_call: TRBV20-1
j_call: TRBJ2-5
clone_size: NA
d_call: TRBD1
cdr3_nt: TGCAGTGCTTTATGGACAGGCCAAGAGACCCAGTACTTC
cdr3_aa: CSALWTGQETQYF

v_call: TRBV5-1
j_call: TRBJ2-7
clone_size: few
d_call: NA
cdr3_nt: TGTGCCAGCAGCTTAAGACAGGACTCCTACGAGCAGTACTTC
cdr3_aa: CASSLRQDSYEQYF

v_call: TRBV28
j_call: TRBJ1-2
clone_size: few
d_call: NA
cdr3_nt: TGTGCCAGCAGTCTCCAAGGGCAGGGACCCTATGGCTACACCTTC
cdr3_aa: CASSLQGQGPYGYTF

v_call: TRBV25-1
j_call: TRBJ1-4
clone_size: few
d_call: TRBD1
cdr3_nt: TGTGCCTGCGGGGGGACAGATGAAAAACTGTTTTTT
cdr3_aa: CACGGTDEKLFF

v_call: TRBV7-9
j_call: TRBJ2-7
clone_size: NA
d_call: NA
cdr3_nt: TGTGCCAGCAGCTTAGTTCCAGGGAAATACGAGCAGTACTTC
cdr3_aa: CASSLVPGKYEQYF

v_call: TRBV27
j_call: TRBJ2-5
clone_size: NA
d_call: TRBD2
cdr3_nt: TGTGCCAGCAGCTGGACTAGCGGGCGGCAAGAGACCCAGTACTTC
cdr3_aa: CASSWTSGRQETQYF

v_call: TRBV20-1
j_call: TRBJ2-2
clone_size: few
d_call: NA
cdr3_nt: TGCAGTGCTCCTAGGGACGGTAACACCGGGGAGCTGCTTTTT
cdr3_aa: CSAPRDGNTGELLF

v_call: TRBV24-1
j_call: TRBJ2-7
clone_size: NA
d_call: NA
cdr3_nt: TGTGCCACCAGTGAAGGGCTCTCCTACGAGCAGTACTTC
cdr3_aa: CATSEGLSYEQYF

v_call: TRBV5-1
j_call: TRBJ1-1
clone_size: NA
d_call: TRBD1
cdr3_nt: TGCGCCAGCAGCTTGGACAGGGGGAACGGGAACACTGAAGCTTTCTTT
cdr3_aa: CASSLDRGNGNTEAFF

v_call: TRBV11-2
j_call: TRBJ1-1
clone_size: few
d_call: NA
cdr3_nt: TGTGCCAGCAGCGAGACAGGTGAAGCTTTCTTT
cdr3_aa: CASSETGEAFF

v_call: TRBV12-3/TRBV12-4
j_call: TRBJ2-5
clone_size: NA
d_call: NA
cdr3_nt: TGTGCCAGCAGTTTTTGGGGCAAGGGAGAGACCCAGTACTTC
cdr3_aa: CASSFWGKGETQYF

v_call: TRBV5-1
j_call: TRBJ2-1
clone_size: few
d_call: NA
cdr3_nt: TGCGCCGGCAGCTTGGGGGCGGGGGATGAGCAGTTCTTC
cdr3_aa: CAGSLGAGDEQFF

v_call: TRBV2
j_call: TRBJ1-3
clone_size: NA
d_call: NA
cdr3_nt: TGTGCCAGCAGTGAAGCCCCAGTCGACTCTGGAAACACCATATATTTT
cdr3_aa: CASSEAPVDSGNTIYF

v_call: TRBV9
j_call: TRBJ2-5
clone_size: few
d_call: TRBD1
cdr3_nt: TGTGCCAGCAGCGTAGGAGGGACAGCCCAAGAGACCCAGTACTTC
cdr3_aa: CASSVGGTAQETQYF

v_call: TRBV15
j_call: TRBJ1-4
clone_size: many
d_call: NA
cdr3_nt: TGTGCCACCAGCAGAGATGTTGGCAGCGTTAATGAAAAACTGTTTTTT
cdr3_aa: CATSRDVGSVNEKLFF

v_call: TRBV24-1
j_call: TRBJ1-1
clone_size: few
d_call: NA
cdr3_nt: TGTGCCACCAGTGATCGGGGAGGGGGAGCTTTCTTT
cdr3_aa: CATSDRGGGAFF

v_call: TRBV7-9
j_call: TRBJ1-4
clone_size: many
d_call: TRBD1
cdr3_nt: TGTGCCAGCAGCAGGGACAGGGGCGCAAGTAATGAAAAACTGTTTTTT
cdr3_aa: CASSRDRGASNEKLFF

v_call: TRBV12-3/TRBV12-4
j_call: TRBJ2-5
clone_size: NA
d_call: NA
cdr3_nt: TGTGCCAGCACTCCACTGGGGCTACGAGAGACCCAGTACTTC
cdr3_aa: CASTPLGLRETQYF

v_call: TRBV4-1
j_call: TRBJ2-1
clone_size: NA
d_call: NA
cdr3_nt: TGCGCCAGCAGCCAAGTTAGTAGTAGGTTGTACTTC
cdr3_aa: CASSQVSSRLYF

v_call: TRBV5-5
j_call: TRBJ2-7
clone_size: few
d_call: NA
cdr3_nt: TGTGCCAGCAGCTTTGGAGACAGTAGTTACTTC
cdr3_aa: CASSFGDSSYF

v_call: TRBV6-1
j_call: TRBJ2-7
clone_size: few
d_call: NA
cdr3_nt: TGTGCCAGCAGTGGAGCGACAGGACGCAACGAGCAGTACTTC
cdr3_aa: CASSGATGRNEQYF

v_call: TRBV20-1
j_call: TRBJ2-1
clone_size: NA
d_call: TRBD2
cdr3_nt: TGCAGTGCTAGAGATCGACCTAGCGGGGAGACCACCTACAATGAGCAGTTCTTC
cdr3_aa: CSARDRPSGETTYNEQFF

v_call: TRBV20-1
j_call: TRBJ2-3
clone_size: NA
d_call: NA
cdr3_nt: TGCAGTGCTAGGGTGGGGGGGGCCACAGATACGCAGTATTTT
cdr3_aa: CSARVGGATDTQYF

v_call: TRBV6-1
j_call: TRBJ1-2
clone_size: NA
d_call: TRBD1
cdr3_nt: TGTGCCAGCATACAGGGGGCTTTATCTAACTATGGCTACACCTTC
cdr3_aa: CASIQGALSNYGYTF

v_call: TRBV12-3/TRBV12-4
j_call: TRBJ2-7
clone_size: few
d_call: NA
cdr3_nt: TGTGCCAGCAGCCCTTTAGGCATTTACGACGAGCAGTACTTC
cdr3_aa: CASSPLGIYDEQYF

v_call: TRBV7-2
j_call: TRBJ2-1
clone_size: NA
d_call: NA
cdr3_nt: TGTGCCAGCAGCCTGGCACTAGCAAGCTACAATGAGCAGTTCTTC
cdr3_aa: CASSLALASYNEQFF

v_call: TRBV5-1
j_call: TRBJ2-5
clone_size: NA
d_call: NA
cdr3_nt: TGCGCCAGCAGCTTGGTACAGGAGGGACAAGAGACCCAGTACTTC
cdr3_aa: CASSLVQEGQETQYF

v_call: TRBV7-9
j_call: TRBJ1-4
clone_size: few
d_call: NA
cdr3_nt: TGTGCCAGCAGCATAAGGAAAGAAAAACTGTTTTTT
cdr3_aa: CASSIRKEKLFF

v_call: TRBV7-9
j_call: TRBJ1-4
clone_size: NA
d_call: TRBD1
cdr3_nt: TGTGCCAGCAGCTTGCACAGGGGCACTAATGAAAAACTGTTTTTT
cdr3_aa: CASSLHRGTNEKLFF

v_call: TRBV9
j_call: TRBJ2-3
clone_size: few
d_call: TRBD2
cdr3_nt: TGTGCCAGCAGCGTAGACATACTAGCGGGTAGCACAGATACGCAGTATTTT
cdr3_aa: CASSVDILAGSTDTQYF

v_call: TRBV19
j_call: TRBJ1-2
clone_size: NA
d_call: NA
cdr3_nt: TGTGCCAGTAGTATTGATTGGCAGAACTATGGCTACACCTTC
cdr3_aa: CASSIDWQNYGYTF

v_call: TRBV25-1
j_call: TRBJ2-4
clone_size: NA
d_call: TRBD1
cdr3_nt: TGTGCCAGCAGTCTCGGACAGGGTGGGGGCAAAAACATTCAGTACTTC
cdr3_aa: CASSLGQGGGKNIQYF